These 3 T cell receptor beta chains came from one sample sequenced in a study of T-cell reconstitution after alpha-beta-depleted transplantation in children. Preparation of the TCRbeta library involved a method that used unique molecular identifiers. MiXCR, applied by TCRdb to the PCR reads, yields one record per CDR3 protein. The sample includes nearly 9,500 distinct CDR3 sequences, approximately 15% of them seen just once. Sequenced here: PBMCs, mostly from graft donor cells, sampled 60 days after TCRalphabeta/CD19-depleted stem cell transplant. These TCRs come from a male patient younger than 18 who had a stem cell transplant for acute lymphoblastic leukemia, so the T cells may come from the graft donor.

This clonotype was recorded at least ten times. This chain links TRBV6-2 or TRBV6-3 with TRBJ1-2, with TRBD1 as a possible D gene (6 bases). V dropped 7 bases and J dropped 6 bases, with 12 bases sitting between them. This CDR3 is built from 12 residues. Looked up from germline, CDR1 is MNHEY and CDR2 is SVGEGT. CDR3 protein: CASKPGADGYTF. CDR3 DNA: TGTGCCAGCAAACCAGGGGCGGATGGCTACACCTTC.

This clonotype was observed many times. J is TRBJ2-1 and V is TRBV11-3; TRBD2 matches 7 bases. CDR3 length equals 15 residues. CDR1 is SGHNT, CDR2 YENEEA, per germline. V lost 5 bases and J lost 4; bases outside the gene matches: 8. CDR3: CASSPGGEGYNEQFF. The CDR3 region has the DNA TGTGCCAGCAGCCCTGGGGGGGAGGGTTACAATGAGCAGTTCTTC.

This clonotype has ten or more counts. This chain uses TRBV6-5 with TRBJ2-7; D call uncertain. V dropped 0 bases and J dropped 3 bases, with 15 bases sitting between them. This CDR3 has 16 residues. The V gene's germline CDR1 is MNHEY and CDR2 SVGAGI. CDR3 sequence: CASSYSKSRIVYEQYF. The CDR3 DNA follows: TGTGCCAGCAGTTACTCGAAATCCCGGATTGTCTACGAGCAGTACTTC.